Below, 24 T cell receptor beta chains from the same sample are listed, as sequenced in a study of blood T cell repertoires in COVID-19. Measured with immunoSEQ multiplex PCR; TCRdb has only the in-frame clones, and not every one. The data show roughly 430,000 clones, roughly 88% seen once. Sequences were obtained from PBMCs or T cells enriched from blood (not recorded which). These receptors originate from a woman aged 40 to 50 with acute COVID-19.

This clone occurred a few times. The chain uses TRBV7-9 and TRBJ1-2; D is unresolved. CDR1 and CDR2 (germline): SEHNR, FQNEAQ (reference sequence). The V end was cut by 4 bases, the J end by 8 bases, with 14 bases between. The CDR3 sequence is 13 residues long. In DNA form, the CDR3 reads TGTGCCAGCAGCTCTCGGAGCCCGGAGGGCTACACCTTC. As protein: CASSSRSPEGYTF.

This sequence joins TRBV10-2 and TRBJ1-6, with a tentative D call TRBD1 (6 bases). The CDR3 loop spans 13 amino acids. Trimming stripped 6 bases from V and 4 bases from J, with 7 bases between. Per germline, CDR1 WSHSY and CDR2 SAAADI. For the CDR3, the DNA is TGCGCCAGCAGAGACAGGTATAATTCACCCCTCCACTTT. Amino acid sequence: CASRDRYNSPLHF.

This clone was recorded only once. The chain joins TRBV2 to TRBJ1-4; 8 nucleotides align to TRBD1. The germline V gene has CDR1 SNHLY and CDR2 FYNNEI. J lost 8 bases, V lost 9 bases, and 11 bases had no gene match. There are 14 residues in the CDR3. In nucleotides, the CDR3 is TGTGCCAGAAGAGATCAGGGGGCTAGGGAAAAACTGTTTTTT. Translating it yields CARRDQGAREKLFF.

This chain joins TRBV30 and TRBJ1-1; the match to TRBD1 covers 9 bases. CDR3 length: 14 residues. CDR1 GTSNPN and CDR2 SVGIG come from the germline V gene (reference sequence). V lost 4 bases to trimming and J lost 1 base; unmatched junction nucleotides: 4. CDR3 nucleotide sequence: TGTGCCTGGATGGGGGGACAGGGGAACACTGAAGCTTTCTTT. This encodes CAWMGGQGNTEAFF.

The V and J genes are TRBV5-6 and TRBJ2-7; 7 bases agree with TRBD1. This CDR3 is built from 14 residues. The germline CDR1 and CDR2 sequences are SGHDT and YYEEEE. V lost 1 base, J lost 3 bases, and 4 bases stayed unmatched. CDR3 amino acids: CASSLLDRHYEQYF. Here the CDR3 DNA reads TGTGCCAGCAGCTTGTTGGACAGGCACTACGAGCAGTACTTC.

This chain joins TRBV5-4 and TRBJ1-4, with TRBD1 matching 7 bases. The ends lost 2 bases at V and 5 bases at J; junction bases unmatched: 6. Germline V gene lookup returns CDR1 SGHNT and CDR2 YYREEE (reference sequence). This CDR3 region has 15 residues. CDR3 in DNA: TGTGCCAGCAGCTTCCCGGGACAGCAAAATGAAAAACTGTTTTTT. Translated, it gives CASSFPGQQNEKLFF. The complete variable domain, with remaining parts taken from reference TRBV5-4 and TRBJ1-4, reads ETGVTQSPTHLIKTRGQQVTLRCSSQSGHNTVSWYQQALGQGPQFIFQYYREEENGRGNFPPRFSGLQFPNYSSELNVNALELDDSALYLCASSFPGQQNEKLFFGSGTQLSVL.

The chain uses TRBV4-1 and TRBJ2-6; D unresolved. CDR1 and CDR2 from the germline V gene are MGHRA and YSYEKL. The ends were cut back, 4 bases at V and 0 bases at J, with 10 bases in the middle. CDR3 length: 16 residues. The CDR3 spells CASSRVTGSGANVLTF. CDR3 bases: TGCGCCAGCAGCCGAGTGACGGGCTCTGGGGCCAACGTCCTGACTTTC.

The rearrangement joins TRBV6-5 to TRBJ2-7; 12 bases align to TRBD2. The CDR3 sequence is 15 residues long. Germline V CDR1 and CDR2: MNHEY, SVGAGI. The ends lost 6 bases at V and 1 base at J; junction bases unmatched: 4. The CDR3 sequence is CASRVGTSGSYEQYF. CDR3 sequence (DNA): TGTGCCAGCAGGGTGGGGACTAGCGGGTCCTACGAGCAGTACTTC.

This sequence joins TRBV6-5 and TRBJ1-1; TRBD1 agrees at 10 bases. Germline V gene data show CDR1 as MNHEY and CDR2 as SVGAGI. The CDR3 length is 15 residues. V trimming: 4 bases; J trimming: 5 bases; junction bases outside the gene matches: 7. CDR3 loop: CASSWDRGRRTEAFF. The CDR3 DNA sequence: TGTGCCAGCAGTTGGGACAGGGGCAGAAGAACTGAAGCTTTCTTT.

CDR3 loop: CASTRDRTAGANVLTF. In DNA form, the CDR3 reads TGTGCCAGTACCCGGGACAGGACAGCTGGGGCCAACGTCCTGACTTTC. The chain links TRBV19 to TRBJ2-6; TRBD1 aligns across 8 bases. The CDR3 has 16 amino acids. Germline CDR1 and CDR2: LNHDA and SQIVND (reference sequence). The V segment lost 7 bases and the J segment 2 bases; nucleotides outside the gene matches: 7.

The chain carries TRBV5-1 and TRBJ2-5; TRBD1 agrees at 7 bases. The CDR3 runs to 15 residues. Germline V CDR1 and CDR2: SGHRS, YFSETQ. V was pared by 1 base and J by 5 bases, with 8 bases of the junction left unmatched. The CDR3 loop reads CASSLYLGGGETQYF. CDR3 DNA: TGCGCCAGCAGCTTGTATCTAGGGGGCGGTGAGACCCAGTACTTC. The whole variable domain, remainder taken from reference TRBV5-1 and TRBJ2-5, is KAGVTQTPRYLIKTRGQQVTLSCSPISGHRSVSWYQQTPGQGLQFLFEYFSETQRNKGNFPGRFSGRQFSNSRSEMNVSTLELGDSALYLCASSLYLGGGETQYFGPGTRLLVL.

The chain carries TRBV6-5 and TRBJ2-7, with a possible D match to TRBD2 (5 bases). Trimming took 3 bases from V and 6 from J, leaving 15 bases between them. CDR1 is MNHEY and CDR2 is SVGAGI in the germline V gene. There are 14 residues in the CDR3. CDR3 sequence: CASSYRPGGGEQYF. The CDR3 region has the DNA TGTGCCAGCAGTTATCGGCCAGGAGGCGGCGAGCAGTACTTC.

This clone appeared once. V and J are TRBV7-9 and TRBJ1-1, with TRBD1 identical over 7 bases. Germline loops: CDR1 SEHNR, CDR2 FQNEAQ (reference sequence). CDR3 length equals 17 residues. Trimming removed 1 base from V and 3 bases from J; junction bases left unmatched: 11. This CDR3 is CASSLGGQFIPYTEAFF. CDR3 nucleotide sequence: TGTGCCAGCAGCTTAGGGGGACAGTTCATACCTTACACTGAAGCTTTCTTT.

V and J are TRBV20-1 and TRBJ1-2; 12 bases are shared with TRBD1. The V segment lost 6 bases and the J segment 12 bases; nucleotides outside the gene matches: 5. Per germline, CDR1 DFQATT and CDR2 SNEGSKA (reference sequence). CDR3 length: 11 residues. For the CDR3, the DNA is TGCAGTGCCGCAAGGGACAGGGGGCACACCTTC. Encoded protein: CSAARDRGHTF.

The chain couples TRBV6-5 to TRBJ1-1; 9 bases match TRBD1. Losses at the gene ends were 2 bases for V and 5 bases for J; bases not matched to a gene: 6. Germline V gives CDR1 MNHEY, CDR2 SVGAGI. The CDR3 extends over 15 amino acids. The CDR3 reads CASSYVTGGSTEAFF. CDR3 DNA sequence: TGTGCCAGCAGTTACGTGACAGGGGGTAGTACTGAAGCTTTCTTT.

This sequence joins TRBV29-1 and TRBJ1-1; 7 nucleotides match TRBD1. The CDR3 totals 10 residues. V lost 5 bases, J lost 11 bases, and 5 bases stayed unmatched. From germline, CDR1 is SQVTM and CDR2 ANQGSEA. In nucleotides, the CDR3 is TGCAGCGTTTACAGGGGTTGGGCTTTCTTT. Encoded protein: CSVYRGWAFF.

This clone was observed a single time. The V gene is TRBV3-1 (or the pseudogene TRBV3-2), the J gene TRBJ1-6; TRBD1 matches 7 bases. Germline CDR1 LGHDT, CDR2 YNNKEL (reference sequence). This CDR3 region has 15 residues. V shed 0 bases, J shed 5 bases, and the junction held 1 base outside the gene matches. Here the CDR3 reads CASSQDRGDNSPLHF. The CDR3 nucleotides read TGTGCCAGCAGCCAAGACAGGGGGGATAATTCACCCCTCCACTTT.

The chain links TRBV7-9 to TRBJ2-5; D is unresolved. This CDR3 has 13 residues. Germline CDR1 reads SEHNR; CDR2 reads FQNEAQ (reference sequence). V dropped 0 bases and J dropped 5 bases, with 7 bases sitting between them. CDR3 sequence (DNA): TGTGCCAGCAGCTTAGCGGCAGATGAGACCCAGTACTTC. Encoded protein: CASSLAADETQYF.

This chain connects TRBV6-5 to TRBJ1-5, with TRBD1 identical over 9 bases. Trimming at V came to 7 bases and at J to 4 bases, leaving 2 bases not matched to a gene. Germline CDR1 reads MNHEY; CDR2 reads SVGAGI. This CDR3 is 13 amino acids long. CDR3 sequence reads: CASTGTGNQPQHF. The DNA of the CDR3 is TGTGCCAGCACTGGGACAGGGAATCAGCCCCAGCATTTT.

The rearrangement joins TRBV6-5 to TRBJ1-2, with D possibly TRBD1 on 5 matching bases. The germline V gene has CDR1 MNHEY and CDR2 SVGAGI. Trimming shortened V by 5 bases and J by 3 bases, and 16 bases separated the two germline ends. CDR3 size: 15 residues. The chain's CDR3 is CASSTPTVTHYGYTF. For the CDR3, the DNA is TGTGCCAGCAGTACCCCGACAGTGACGCACTATGGCTACACCTTC.

This clone appeared a single time. CDR3 sequence reads: CASSPGTGSNQPQHF. CDR3 DNA sequence: TGTGCCAGCAGCCCTGGGACAGGAAGCAATCAGCCCCAGCATTTT. The V and J genes are TRBV5-6 and TRBJ1-5; 8 bases match TRBD1. The CDR3 is 15 residues long. Trimming cost V 4 bases and J 1 base; bases outside gene matches: 4. Germline V gives CDR1 SGHDT, CDR2 YYEEEE.

This chain joins TRBV7-9 and TRBJ2-7; 7 nucleotides agree with TRBD1. Trimming took 8 bases from V and 6 from J; bases not matched to a gene: 7. Per germline, CDR1 SEHNR and CDR2 FQNEAQ (reference sequence). CDR3 length: 12 amino acids. CDR3 bases: TGTGCCAGCGTCACAACAGGGGTCGAGCAGTACTTC. It yields the protein CASVTTGVEQYF. Based on the CDR3 plus reference TRBV7-9 and TRBJ2-7, the full variable domain is DTGVSQNPRHKITKRGQNVTFRCDPISEHNRLYWYRQTLGQGPEFLTYFQNEAQLEKSRLLSDRFSAERPKGSFSTLEIQRTEQGDSAMYLCASVTTGVEQYFGPGTRLTVT.

The chain uses TRBV7-8 and TRBJ2-1; 10 bases fit TRBD2. The trim removed 5 bases at V and 7 bases at J, leaving 8 bases unmatched. This CDR3 has 15 residues. Per the germline V gene, CDR1 is SGHVS and CDR2 is FQNEAQ. Here the CDR3 reads CASSKSGGAGNEQFF. Written as DNA, the CDR3 is TGTGCCAGCAGCAAAAGCGGGGGGGCCGGGAATGAGCAGTTCTTC.

V is TRBV11-2 and J is TRBJ2-2; 9 positions agree with TRBD1. Trimming cost V 5 bases and J 1 base; bases outside gene matches: 2. From germline, CDR1 is SGHAT and CDR2 FQNNGV. CDR3 length: 15 amino acids. The CDR3 protein is CASSKGQGNTGELFF. The CDR3 coding sequence is TGTGCCAGCAGCAAGGGACAGGGGAACACCGGGGAGCTGTTTTTT.